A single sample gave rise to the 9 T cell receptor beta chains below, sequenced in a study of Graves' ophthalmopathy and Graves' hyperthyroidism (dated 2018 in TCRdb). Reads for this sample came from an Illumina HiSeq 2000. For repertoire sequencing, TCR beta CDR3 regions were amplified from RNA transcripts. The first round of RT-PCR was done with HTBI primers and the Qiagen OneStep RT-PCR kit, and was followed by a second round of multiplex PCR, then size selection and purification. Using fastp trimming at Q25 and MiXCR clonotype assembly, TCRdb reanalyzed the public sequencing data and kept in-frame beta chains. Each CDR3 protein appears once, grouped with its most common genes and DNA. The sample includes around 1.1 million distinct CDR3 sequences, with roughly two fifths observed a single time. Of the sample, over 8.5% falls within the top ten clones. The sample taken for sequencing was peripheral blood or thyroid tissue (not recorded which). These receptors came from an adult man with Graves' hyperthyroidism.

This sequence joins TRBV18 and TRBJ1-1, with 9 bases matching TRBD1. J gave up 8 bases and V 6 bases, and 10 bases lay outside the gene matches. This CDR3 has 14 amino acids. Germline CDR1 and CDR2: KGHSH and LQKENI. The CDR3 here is CASSPTTGQGEAFF. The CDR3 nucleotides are TGTGCCAGCTCCCCGACCACGGGACAGGGAGAAGCTTTCTTT. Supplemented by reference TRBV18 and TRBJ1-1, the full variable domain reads NAGVMQNPRHLVRRRGQEARLRCSPMKGHSHVYWYRQLPEEGLKFMVYLQKENIIDESGMPKERFSAEFPKEGPSILRIQQVVRGDSAAYFCASSPTTGQGEAFFGQGTRLTVV.

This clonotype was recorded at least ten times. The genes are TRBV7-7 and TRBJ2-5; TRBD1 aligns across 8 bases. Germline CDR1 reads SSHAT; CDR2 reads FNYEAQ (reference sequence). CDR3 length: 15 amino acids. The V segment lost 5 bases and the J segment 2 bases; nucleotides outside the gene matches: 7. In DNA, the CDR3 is TGTGCCAGCAGCCTAGGGACAGGCAGACAAGAGACCCAGTACTTC. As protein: CASSLGTGRQETQYF.

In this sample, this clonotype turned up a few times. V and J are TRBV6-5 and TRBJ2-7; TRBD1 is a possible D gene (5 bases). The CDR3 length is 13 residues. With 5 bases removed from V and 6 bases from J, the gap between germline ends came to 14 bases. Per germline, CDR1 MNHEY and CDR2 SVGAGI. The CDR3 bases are TGTGCCAGCAGTGGCAGGGATAAGGTCGAGCAGTACTTC. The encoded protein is CASSGRDKVEQYF.

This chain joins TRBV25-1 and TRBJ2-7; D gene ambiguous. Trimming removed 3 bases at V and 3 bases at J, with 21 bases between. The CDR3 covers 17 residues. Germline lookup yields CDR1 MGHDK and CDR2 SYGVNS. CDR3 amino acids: CASSDYPRSRKLYEQYF. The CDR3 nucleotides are TGTGCCAGCAGTGACTACCCCCGGTCGCGAAAGCTCTACGAGCAGTACTTC.

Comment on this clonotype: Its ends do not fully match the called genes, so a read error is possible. CDR3: CASSLSRAQETHYF. CDR3 nucleotide sequence: TGTGCCAGCAGCTTGTCAAGGGCCCAAGAGACCCATTACTTC. The chain uses TRBV5-1 and TRBJ2-5; no firm D call. The CDR3 runs to 14 residues. Germline V gene sequence: CDR1 SGHRS, CDR2 YFSETQ.

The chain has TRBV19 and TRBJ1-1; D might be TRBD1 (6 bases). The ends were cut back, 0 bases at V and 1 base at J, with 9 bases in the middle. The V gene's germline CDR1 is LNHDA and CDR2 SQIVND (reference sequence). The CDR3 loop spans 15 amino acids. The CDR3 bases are TGTGCCAGTAGTATAGAGGGACAACCGAACACTGAAGCTTTCTTT. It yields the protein CASSIEGQPNTEAFF.

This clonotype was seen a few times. The DNA for the CDR3 is TGTGCCACCAGCAGAGATTACGGGACGGTTACTGGAAACACCATATATTTT. It codes for CATSRDYGTVTGNTIYF. The chain is built from TRBV15 and TRBJ1-3; tentative D call: TRBD1 (5 bases). The CDR3 contains 17 residues. The germline V gene encodes CDR1 LNHNV and CDR2 YYDKDF (reference sequence). With 0 bases removed from V and 2 bases from J, the gap between germline ends came to 14 bases.

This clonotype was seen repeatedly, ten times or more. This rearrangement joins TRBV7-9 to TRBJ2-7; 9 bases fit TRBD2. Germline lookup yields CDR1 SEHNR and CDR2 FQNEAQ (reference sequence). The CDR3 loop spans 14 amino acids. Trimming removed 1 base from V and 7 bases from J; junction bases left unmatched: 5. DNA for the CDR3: TGTGCCAGCAGCTTAGGGTGGACTAGCGAAGAGCAGTACTTC. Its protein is CASSLGWTSEEQYF.

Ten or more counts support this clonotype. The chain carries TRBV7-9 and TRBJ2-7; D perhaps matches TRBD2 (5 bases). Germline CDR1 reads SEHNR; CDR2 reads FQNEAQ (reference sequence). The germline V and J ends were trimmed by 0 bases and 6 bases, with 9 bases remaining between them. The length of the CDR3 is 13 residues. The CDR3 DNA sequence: TGTGCCAGCAGCTTAGCGGCGGGTTTCGAGCAGTACTTC. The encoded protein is CASSLAAGFEQYF.